This T cell receptor beta chain was captured by sequencing in a study of Ad26.COV2.S vaccination and SARS-CoV-2 variants. In the study overall: Vaccine-arm donor from the placebo-controlled COV1001 Ad26.COV2.S trial. Doses of Ad26.COV2.S were injected into muscle once or twice, 56 days apart.

Trimming cost V 1 base and J 3 bases, with 14 bases left between them. The CDR3 has 16 amino acids. From germline, CDR1 is SGHTA and CDR2 FQGNSA. Sequencing was performed with immunoSEQ multiplex PCR; in TCRdb, only in-frame clones are kept and a portion is missing. The profile shows approximately 360,000 clones, about 80% of them singletons. The treatment denotes: 19 received Ad26.COV2.S at low or high dose, single or two shots; 5 received placebo; per-sample allocation not given. The samples were gathered on day 63 after the first injection of vaccine or placebo. A Boston donor was an adult aged 18-55 years. Vaccination used an Ad26 vector expressing Wuhan-strain SARS-CoV-2 spike.

The sample consisted of peripheral blood, taken in a trial of Ad26.COV2.S vaccine versus placebo. The receptor was derived from a person aged 18-65 years who received the Ad26.COV2.S COVID-19 vaccine or a placebo. The J gene is TRBJ2-3, the V gene TRBV7-2; D not resolved. As DNA, the CDR3 is TGTGCCAGCAGCTTAGGGACCCCATTGAGAACAGATACGCAGTATTTT. Protein product: CASSLGTPLRTDTQYF.